The TCR beta chain described here comes from a study of blood T cell repertoires in COVID-19. Across the study: Acute-phase and convalescent COVID-19 samples originated in the United States, Italy and Spain. In each case, the material was cDNA or gDNA derived from T cells, B-cell-depleted T cells, or PBMCs.

Assay: immunoSEQ multiplex PCR; the TCRdb copy retains only in-frame clones and omits some. This table holds 95,000 to 150,000 clones, 85% found once. V was shortened by 0 bases and J by 1 base, with 24 bases between the two germline ends. The V gene's germline CDR1 is SGHDN and CDR2 FVKESK. This CDR3 spans 20 amino acids. A single count supports this clone. The receptor was isolated from a man aged 80 or over with acute or convalescent COVID-19. This chain uses TRBV14 with TRBJ1-1; D gene unclear. Sequenced material: peripheral blood. The CDR3, as DNA: TGTGCCAGCAGCCAAGATCGTCCTCACACGGAGAGGAGGGAGAACACTGAAGCTTTCTTT. Its protein is CASSQDRPHTERRENTEAFF.